The entry that follows covers one T cell receptor beta chain sequence. This entry belongs to a study of blood T cell repertoires in COVID-19. Overall study: Italy, Spain and the United States were the sources of the convalescent and acute COVID-19 samples.

The germline V gene has CDR1 MNHEY and CDR2 SVGAGI. The CDR3 has 13 residues. The junction had 4 bases not matched to a gene; V was cut back by 10 bases and J by 5 bases. TCRdb's copy holds only in-frame clones and misses some; the assay was immunoSEQ multiplex PCR. The table has 50,000 to 80,000 clones, roughly 75% seen once. The clonotype comes from a man aged 55 to 70 with COVID-19, enrolled during active disease. The chain combines TRBV6-5 with TRBJ2-2; 10 bases map to TRBD1. The material sequenced was peripheral blood. The CDR3 sequence is CATGTGETGELFF. CDR3 DNA sequence: TGTGCCACGGGGACAGGGGAAACCGGGGAGCTGTTTTTT.